This TCR beta chain derives from a study of T cell responses to AZD1222 COVID-19 vaccine. General study results and limits: Sampled repertoires all dated from after the peak T cell response. Rises in breadth and depth of Spike-specific TCRs came after two AZD1222 doses. Spike was spanned by vaccine-associated CD4 TCRs, with dominance at 160-218 and 743-854. Most donors were white British, females outnumbered males, and clonal diversity was possibly underestimated.

For this clone: Its antigen remains unknown.

Produced via immunoSEQ multiplex PCR; TCRdb's table is partial and in-frame only. The table has about 150,000 clones, 91% seen once. Between the trimmed V and J ends, which lost 5 bases and 3 bases, there was a span of 12 bases. CDR3 length: 14 residues. The germline V gene has CDR1 SEHNR and CDR2 FQNEAQ (reference sequence). The chain has TRBV7-9 and TRBJ2-3; D possibly uses TRBD1 or TRBD2 (6 bases each). The source of this sequence is an adult who received the MenACWY meningococcal vaccine as a control. Specimen: peripheral blood, collected 28 days after the second dose of the MenACWY control vaccine. The CDR3 is CASSERGATDTQYF. The CDR3 DNA reads as TGTGCCAGCAGCGAGAGGGGGGCAACAGATACGCAGTATTTT.